A selection of T cell receptor beta chains follows, all from one sample in a study of shared clonotypes between healthy human individuals. Assay used: immunoSEQ multiplex PCR; TCRdb lists only in-frame clones, some missing. In the table there are about 1 million clones, roughly 74% of which are singletons. Sequencing input: memory CD4+ T cells from PBMCs. All receptors derive from a young man in good health. Some clones in this sample may be carry-over from other donors' samples. The CDR3 runs from the conserved cysteine through the conserved F or W. Fields, in order: CDR3 length, V gene, D gene, J gene, CDR3 protein. The D gene is left open where the match is weak.

16,TRBV5-3,NA,TRBJ1-5,CARSRTGVLGNQPQHF
15,TRBV19,NA,TRBJ2-5,CASSTVGLGQETQYF
14,TRBV28,TRBD1,TRBJ1-2,CASSWGQGLDGYTF
13,TRBV6-5,TRBD1,TRBJ2-7,CASRTGGPVEQYF
15,TRBV7-9,TRBD1,TRBJ2-3,CASSLDRGSTDTQYF
14,TRBV15,NA,TRBJ2-1,CATSRDPFHNEQFF
15,TRBV6-1,NA,TRBJ1-4,CASSEGRLVNEKLFF
14,TRBV14,TRBD1,TRBJ1-2,CASSLEGGFYGYTF
14,TRBV5-4,TRBD1,TRBJ2-1,CASSWGTVDNEQFF
16,TRBV2,TRBD1,TRBJ2-2,CASTKDRGLGAGELFF
14,TRBV18,NA,TRBJ2-3,CASSPGRLTDTQYF
14,TRBV7-9,NA,TRBJ2-1,CASSLVGALNEQFF
15,TRBV5-5,NA,TRBJ2-6,CASSSWGPGANVLTF
15,TRBV29-1,TRBD2,TRBJ2-3,CSVSSGSDPTDTQYF
13,TRBV5-1,NA,TRBJ2-4,CASSPGDGSIQYF
16,TRBV5-4,NA,TRBJ2-1,CASSLGGARGENEQFF
18,TRBV10-3,TRBD1,TRBJ1-2,CAISESTRRAGDSYGYTF
13,TRBV7-8,NA,TRBJ1-1,CASSTFLGTEAFF
14,TRBV27,NA,TRBJ1-2,CASRQPFGVGGYTF
16,TRBV29-1,TRBD1,TRBJ2-5,CSVDITGGLGWETQYF
11,TRBV20-1,TRBD1,TRBJ1-5,CSALDRTLQHF
14,TRBV28,NA,TRBJ1-1,CATYPSLGSSVAFF
17,TRBV7-9,TRBD2,TRBJ2-1,CASSLAHSGSSYNEQFF
14,TRBV23-1,NA,TRBJ1-2,CASSQGRGSVGYTF
13,TRBV4-1,NA,TRBJ2-1,CASSLTGGQGLFF
14,TRBV28,TRBD1,TRBJ1-4,CASREQGAREKLFF
14,TRBV5-4,NA,TRBJ2-5,CASSSILGSETQYF
14,TRBV4-1,NA,TRBJ2-1,CASSQQGSYNEQFF
14,TRBV7-6,NA,TRBJ1-4,CASSLRPDSEKLFF
14,TRBV10-3,TRBD1,TRBJ2-5,CAISLSTGQETQYF
14,TRBV10-3,TRBD1,TRBJ1-1,CAIRLDRGPAEAFF
10,TRBV9,NA,TRBJ1-5,CALPNQPQHF
13,TRBV28,NA,TRBJ2-2,CAGLGGNTGELFF
13,TRBV30,NA,TRBJ2-3,CAWRAPGSYTQYF
16,TRBV7-9,NA,TRBJ2-3,CASSPKGGPTTDTQYF
13,TRBV29-1,TRBD2,TRBJ2-1,CSAVGLADNEQFF
14,TRBV9,NA,TRBJ2-3,CASRGALSTDTQYF
14,TRBV7-9,NA,TRBJ1-5,CASSLGLNDQPQHF
16,TRBV25-1,TRBD2,TRBJ2-2,CASSGSGSAEIGELFF
13,TRBV6-6,NA,TRBJ2-3,CAGAGLPTDTQYF
11,TRBV28,NA,TRBJ2-7,CASSLRYEQYF
15,TRBV11-2,TRBD2,TRBJ2-1,CASTPGLALRNEQFF